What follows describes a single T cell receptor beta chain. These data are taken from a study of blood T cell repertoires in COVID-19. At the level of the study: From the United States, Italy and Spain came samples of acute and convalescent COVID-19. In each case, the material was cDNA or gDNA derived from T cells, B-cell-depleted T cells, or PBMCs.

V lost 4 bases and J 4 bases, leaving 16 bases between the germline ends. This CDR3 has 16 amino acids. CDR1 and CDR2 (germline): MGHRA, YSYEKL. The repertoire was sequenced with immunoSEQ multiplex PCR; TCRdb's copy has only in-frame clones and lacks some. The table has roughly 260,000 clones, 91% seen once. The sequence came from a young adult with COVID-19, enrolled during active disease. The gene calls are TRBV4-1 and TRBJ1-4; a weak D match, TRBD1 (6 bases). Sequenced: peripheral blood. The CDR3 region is CASSLLSGHGNEKLFF. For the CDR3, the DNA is TGCGCCAGCAGCCTTCTTTCGGGACATGGTAATGAAAAACTGTTTTTT.